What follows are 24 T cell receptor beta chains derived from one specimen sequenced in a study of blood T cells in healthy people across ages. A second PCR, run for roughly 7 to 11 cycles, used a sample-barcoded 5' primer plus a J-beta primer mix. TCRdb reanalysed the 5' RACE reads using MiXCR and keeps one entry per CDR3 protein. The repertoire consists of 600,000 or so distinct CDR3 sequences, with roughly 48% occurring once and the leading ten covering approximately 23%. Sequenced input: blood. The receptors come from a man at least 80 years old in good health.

CDR3 DNA sequence: TGTGCCAGCAGCGTCGGGGGACAGGGAGGGGGGCCTTATGGCTACACCTTC. Amino acid sequence: CASSVGGQGGGPYGYTF. This chain links TRBV9 with TRBJ1-2; 9 bases agree with TRBD1. V dropped 2 bases and J dropped 5; count of bases not matched to a gene: 13. The germline V gene has CDR1 SGDLS and CDR2 YYNGEE. The length of the CDR3 is 17 residues.

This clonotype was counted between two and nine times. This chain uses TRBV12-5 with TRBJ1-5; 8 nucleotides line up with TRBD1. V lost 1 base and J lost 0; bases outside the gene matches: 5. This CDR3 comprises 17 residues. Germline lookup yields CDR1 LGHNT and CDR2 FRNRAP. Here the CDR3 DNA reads TGTGCTAGTGGTTTGGGACAGGGGACCCATAGCAATCAGCCCCAGCATTTT. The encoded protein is CASGLGQGTHSNQPQHF.

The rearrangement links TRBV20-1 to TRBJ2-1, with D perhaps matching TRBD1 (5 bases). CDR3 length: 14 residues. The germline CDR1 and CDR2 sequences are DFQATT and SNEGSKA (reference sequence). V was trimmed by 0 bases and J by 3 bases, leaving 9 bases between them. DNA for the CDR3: TGCAGTGCTAGAGAAGAAAGGGGCTACAATGAGCAGTTCTTC. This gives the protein CSAREERGYNEQFF.

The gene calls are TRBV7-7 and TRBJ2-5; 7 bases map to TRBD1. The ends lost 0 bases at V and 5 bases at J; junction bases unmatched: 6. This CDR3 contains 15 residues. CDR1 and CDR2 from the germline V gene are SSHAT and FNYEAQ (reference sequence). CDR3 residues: CASSLAGTDRETQYF. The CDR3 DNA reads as TGTGCCAGCAGCTTAGCAGGGACGGACAGGGAGACCCAGTACTTC.

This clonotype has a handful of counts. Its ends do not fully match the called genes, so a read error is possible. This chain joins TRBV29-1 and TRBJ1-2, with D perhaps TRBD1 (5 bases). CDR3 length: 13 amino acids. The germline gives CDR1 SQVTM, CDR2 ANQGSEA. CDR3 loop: CSAGGRTNYGYTF. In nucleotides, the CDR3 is TGCAGCGCCGGGGGACGGACTAATTATGGCTACACCTTC.

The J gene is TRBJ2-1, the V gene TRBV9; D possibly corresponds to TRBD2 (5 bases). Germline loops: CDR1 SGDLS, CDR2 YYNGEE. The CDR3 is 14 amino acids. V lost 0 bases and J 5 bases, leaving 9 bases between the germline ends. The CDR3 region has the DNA TGTGCCAGCAGCGTAGTGGAGCGGAACAATGAGCAGTTCTTC. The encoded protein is CASSVVERNNEQFF. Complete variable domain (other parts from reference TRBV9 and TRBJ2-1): DSGVTQTPKHLITATGQRVTLRCSPRSGDLSVYWYQQSLDQGLQFLIQYYNGEERAKGNILERFSAQQFPDLHSELNLSSLELGDSALYFCASSVVERNNEQFFGPGTRLTVL.

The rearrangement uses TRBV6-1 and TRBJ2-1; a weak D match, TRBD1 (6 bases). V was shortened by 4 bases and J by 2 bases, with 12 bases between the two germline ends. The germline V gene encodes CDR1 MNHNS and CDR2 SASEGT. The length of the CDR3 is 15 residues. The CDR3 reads CASSGGDNPYNEQFF. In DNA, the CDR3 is TGTGCCAGCAGTGGAGGGGACAACCCCTACAATGAGCAGTTCTTC.

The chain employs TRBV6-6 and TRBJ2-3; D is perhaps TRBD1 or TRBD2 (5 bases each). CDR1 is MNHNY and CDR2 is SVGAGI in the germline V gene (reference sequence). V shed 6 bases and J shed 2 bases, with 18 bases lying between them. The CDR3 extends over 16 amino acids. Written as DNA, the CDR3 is TGTGCCAGCAGCCACGGGGCCGAAATCTTCACAGATACGCAGTATTTT. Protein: CASSHGAEIFTDTQYF.

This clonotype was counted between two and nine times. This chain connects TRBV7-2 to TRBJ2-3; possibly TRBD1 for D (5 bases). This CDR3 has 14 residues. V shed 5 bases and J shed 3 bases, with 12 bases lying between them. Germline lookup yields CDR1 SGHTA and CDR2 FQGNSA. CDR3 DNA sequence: TGTGCCAGCAGCCGAGCTTCAGGGACAGATACGCAGTATTTT. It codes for CASSRASGTDTQYF.

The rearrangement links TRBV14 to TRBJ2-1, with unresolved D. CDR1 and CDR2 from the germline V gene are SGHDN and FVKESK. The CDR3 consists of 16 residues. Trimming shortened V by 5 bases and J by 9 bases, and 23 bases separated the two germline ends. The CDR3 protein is CASSDVRLGSVAEQFF. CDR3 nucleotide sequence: TGTGCCAGCAGCGACGTACGGCTAGGCTCGGTGGCTGAGCAGTTCTTC.

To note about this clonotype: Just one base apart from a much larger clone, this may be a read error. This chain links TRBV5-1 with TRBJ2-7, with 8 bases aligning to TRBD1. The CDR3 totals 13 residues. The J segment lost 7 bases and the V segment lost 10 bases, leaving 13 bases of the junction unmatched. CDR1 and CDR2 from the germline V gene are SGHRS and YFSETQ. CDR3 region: CALTGTGLNEQYF. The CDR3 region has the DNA TGCGCCTTAACGGGGACAGGCCTCAATGAGCAGTACTTC.

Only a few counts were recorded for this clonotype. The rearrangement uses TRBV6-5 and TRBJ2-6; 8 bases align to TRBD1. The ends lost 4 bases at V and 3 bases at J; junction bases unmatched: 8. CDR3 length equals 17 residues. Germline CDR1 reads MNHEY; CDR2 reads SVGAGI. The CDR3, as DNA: TGTGCCAGCAGTTCATCCCCAGGGGGCGGTGGGGCCAACGTCCTGACTTTC. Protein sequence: CASSSSPGGGGANVLTF.

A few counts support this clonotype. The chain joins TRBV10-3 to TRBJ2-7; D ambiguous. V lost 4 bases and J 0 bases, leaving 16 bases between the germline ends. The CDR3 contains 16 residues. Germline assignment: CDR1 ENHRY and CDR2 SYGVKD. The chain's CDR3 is CAISVVRTANSYEQYF. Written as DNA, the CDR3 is TGTGCCATCAGTGTAGTTCGAACGGCCAACTCCTACGAGCAGTACTTC.

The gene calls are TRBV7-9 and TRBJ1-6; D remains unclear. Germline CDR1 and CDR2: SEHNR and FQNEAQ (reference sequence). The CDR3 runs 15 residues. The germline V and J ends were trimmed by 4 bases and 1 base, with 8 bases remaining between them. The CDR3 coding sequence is TGTGCCAGCAGCTCGAGTGGGTCCTATAATTCACCCCTCCACTTT. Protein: CASSSSGSYNSPLHF.

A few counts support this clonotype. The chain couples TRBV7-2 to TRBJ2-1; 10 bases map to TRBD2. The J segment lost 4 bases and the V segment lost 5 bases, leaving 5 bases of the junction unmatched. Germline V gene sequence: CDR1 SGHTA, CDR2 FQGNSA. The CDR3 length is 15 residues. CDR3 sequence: CASSPSGRVYNEQFF. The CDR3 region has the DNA TGTGCCAGCAGCCCGAGCGGGAGGGTTTACAATGAGCAGTTCTTC.

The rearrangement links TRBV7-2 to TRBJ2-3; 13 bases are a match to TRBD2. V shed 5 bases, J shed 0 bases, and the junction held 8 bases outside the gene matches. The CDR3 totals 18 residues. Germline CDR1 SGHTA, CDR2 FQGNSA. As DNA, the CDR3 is TGTGCCAGCAGCCAATATAGACTAGCGGGAGGTAGCACAGATACGCAGTATTTT. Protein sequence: CASSQYRLAGGSTDTQYF.

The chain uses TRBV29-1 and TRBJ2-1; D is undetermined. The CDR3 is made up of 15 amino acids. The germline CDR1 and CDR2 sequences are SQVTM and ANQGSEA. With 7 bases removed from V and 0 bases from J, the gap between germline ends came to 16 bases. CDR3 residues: CSARLGTGSYNEQFF. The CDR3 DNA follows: TGCAGCGCCCGTCTCGGCACCGGCTCCTACAATGAGCAGTTCTTC.

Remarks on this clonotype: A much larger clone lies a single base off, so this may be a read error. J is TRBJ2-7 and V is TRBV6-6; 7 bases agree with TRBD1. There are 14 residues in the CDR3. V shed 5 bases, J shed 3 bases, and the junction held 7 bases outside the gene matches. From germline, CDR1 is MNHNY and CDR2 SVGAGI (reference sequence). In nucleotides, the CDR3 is TGTGCCAGCAGTACACAGGGGATTGACTACGAGCAGTACTTC. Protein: CASSTQGIDYEQYF.

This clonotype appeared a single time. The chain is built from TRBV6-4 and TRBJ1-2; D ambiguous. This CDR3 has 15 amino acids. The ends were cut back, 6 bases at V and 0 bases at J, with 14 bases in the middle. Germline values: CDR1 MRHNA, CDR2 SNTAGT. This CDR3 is CASSKLPGANYGYTF. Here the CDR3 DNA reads TGTGCCAGCAGCAAACTACCCGGGGCTAACTATGGCTACACCTTC.

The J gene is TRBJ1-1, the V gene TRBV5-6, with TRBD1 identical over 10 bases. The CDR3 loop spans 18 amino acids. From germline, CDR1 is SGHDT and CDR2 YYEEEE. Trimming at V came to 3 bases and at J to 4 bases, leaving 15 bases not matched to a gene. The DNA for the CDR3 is TGTGCCAGCAGCTCGTCTCCGCCGGGACAGGGGAAGGCCACTGAAGCTTTCTTT. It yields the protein CASSSSPPGQGKATEAFF. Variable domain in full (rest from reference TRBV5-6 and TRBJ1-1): DAGVTQSPTHLIKTRGQQVTLRCSPKSGHDTVSWYQQALGQGPQFIFQYYEEEERQRGNFPDRFSGHQFPNYSSELNVNALLLGDSALYLCASSSSPPGQGKATEAFFGQGTRLTVV.

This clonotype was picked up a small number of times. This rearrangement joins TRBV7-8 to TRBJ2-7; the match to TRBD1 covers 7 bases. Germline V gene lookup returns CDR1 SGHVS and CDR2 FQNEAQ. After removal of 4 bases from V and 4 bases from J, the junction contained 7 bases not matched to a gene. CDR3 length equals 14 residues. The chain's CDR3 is CASSSPEGAYEQYF. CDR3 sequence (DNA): TGTGCCAGCAGCTCCCCCGAGGGGGCATACGAGCAGTACTTC.

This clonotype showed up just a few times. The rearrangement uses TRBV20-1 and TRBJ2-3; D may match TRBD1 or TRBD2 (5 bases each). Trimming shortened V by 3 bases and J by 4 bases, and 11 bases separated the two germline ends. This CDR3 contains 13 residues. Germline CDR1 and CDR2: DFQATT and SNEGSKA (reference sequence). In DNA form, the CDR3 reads TGCAGTGCTAGTCGACAGAGGGCAGATACGCAGTATTTT. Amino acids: CSASRQRADTQYF.

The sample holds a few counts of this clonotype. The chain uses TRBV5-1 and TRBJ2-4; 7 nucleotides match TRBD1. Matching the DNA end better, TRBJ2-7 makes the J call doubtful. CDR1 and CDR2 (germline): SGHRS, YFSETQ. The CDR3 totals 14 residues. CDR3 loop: CASSRDSPVDEQYF. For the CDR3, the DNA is TGCGCCAGCAGCAGGGACAGTCCCGTAGACGAGCAGTACTTC.

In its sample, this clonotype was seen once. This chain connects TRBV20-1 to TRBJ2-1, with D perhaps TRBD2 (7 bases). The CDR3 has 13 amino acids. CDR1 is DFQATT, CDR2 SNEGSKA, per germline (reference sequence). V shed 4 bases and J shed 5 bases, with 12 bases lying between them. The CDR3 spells CSAKRGADNEQFF. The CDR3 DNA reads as TGCAGTGCTAAACGGGGGGCCGACAATGAGCAGTTCTTC.